This T cell receptor beta chain stems from a study of T-cell reconstitution after alpha-beta-depleted transplantation in children. During its preparation, the TCRbeta library received unique molecular identifiers. TCRdb called the PCR reads again in MiXCR, with one record for every CDR3 protein. The sample consists of 600,000 to 700,000 distinct CDR3 sequences, roughly 14% of them appearing once. The source is a girl aged 2-15 years with congenital amegakaryocytic thrombocytopenia, due to receive a stem cell transplant. The starting material was PBMCs, obtained before TCRalphabeta/CD19-depleted stem cell transplant.

The CDR3 sequence: CASRKDRTGGYEQYF. The CDR3, as DNA: TGTGCCAGTAGAAAGGACAGGACCGGTGGATACGAGCAGTACTTC. The V gene is TRBV19, the J gene TRBJ2-7; 7 bases map to TRBD1. The ends lost 6 bases at V and 4 bases at J; junction bases unmatched: 12. Germline CDR1 is LNHDA and CDR2 is SQIVND (reference sequence). The CDR3 is made up of 15 amino acids.